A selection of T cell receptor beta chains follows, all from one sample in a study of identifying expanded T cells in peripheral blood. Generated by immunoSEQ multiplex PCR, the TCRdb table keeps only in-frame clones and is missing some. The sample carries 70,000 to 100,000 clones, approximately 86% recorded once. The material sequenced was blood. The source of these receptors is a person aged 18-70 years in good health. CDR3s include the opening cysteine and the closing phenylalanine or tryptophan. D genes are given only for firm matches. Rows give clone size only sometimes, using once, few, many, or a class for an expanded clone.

CASSEREDGSYEQYF | TGTGCCAGCAGTGAAAGGGAGGACGGCTCCTACGAGCAGTACTTC | . | TRBJ2-7 | . | TRBV6-1
CAIGGENTEAFF | TGTGCCATCGGGGGAGAGAACACTGAAGCTTTCTTT | . | TRBJ1-1 | . | TRBV10-3
CASSYLSYNEQFF | TGTGCCAGCAGTTACTTGTCCTACAATGAGCAGTTCTTC | once | TRBJ2-1 | . | TRBV6-6
CASSEHRDRGYGYTF | TGTGCCAGCAGTGAGCACCGGGACCGAGGCTATGGCTACACCTTC | . | TRBJ1-2 | . | TRBV2
CATSRDLATGPNSPLHF | TGTGCCACCAGCAGAGATCTCGCGACAGGTCCTAATTCACCCCTCCACTTT | . | TRBJ1-6 | . | TRBV15
CAWSGTVGEQFF | TGTGCCTGGAGTGGGACAGTAGGTGAGCAGTTCTTC | few | TRBJ2-1 | . | TRBV30
CASSGVGRWVYEQYF | TGTGCCAGCAGTGGTGTGGGACGGTGGGTCTACGAGCAGTACTTC | . | TRBJ2-7 | . | TRBV2
CASSFAKDSLVNTGELFF | TGTGCCAGCAGCTTTGCCAAGGACAGCCTTGTTAACACCGGGGAGCTGTTTTTT | few | TRBJ2-2 | . | TRBV7-9
CASSLALGAVTFSYNEQFF | TGTGCCAGCAGCTTAGCCCTGGGGGCAGTCACATTCTCCTACAATGAGCAGTTCTTC | . | TRBJ2-1 | . | TRBV7-2
CASSSDRFMNTEAFF | TGTGCCAGCAGCTCCGACAGGTTCATGAACACTGAAGCTTTCTTT | . | TRBJ1-1 | . | TRBV5-8
CASRAGGNYGYTF | TGTGCCAGCAGGGCAGGTGGTAACTATGGCTACACCTTC | . | TRBJ1-2 | . | TRBV14
CASNFRVGPADTQYF | TGTGCCAGCAACTTTAGGGTCGGTCCGGCAGATACGCAGTATTTT | . | TRBJ2-3 | . | TRBV11-2
CASSLGKRPGLNEKLFF | TGCGCCAGCAGCTTGGGAAAGAGGCCAGGCCTTAATGAAAAACTGTTTTTT | . | TRBJ1-4 | . | TRBV5-1
CASSYSGSDQPQHF | TGTGCCAGCAGTTACTCTGGGTCGGATCAGCCCCAGCATTTT | . | TRBJ1-5 | . | TRBV6-5